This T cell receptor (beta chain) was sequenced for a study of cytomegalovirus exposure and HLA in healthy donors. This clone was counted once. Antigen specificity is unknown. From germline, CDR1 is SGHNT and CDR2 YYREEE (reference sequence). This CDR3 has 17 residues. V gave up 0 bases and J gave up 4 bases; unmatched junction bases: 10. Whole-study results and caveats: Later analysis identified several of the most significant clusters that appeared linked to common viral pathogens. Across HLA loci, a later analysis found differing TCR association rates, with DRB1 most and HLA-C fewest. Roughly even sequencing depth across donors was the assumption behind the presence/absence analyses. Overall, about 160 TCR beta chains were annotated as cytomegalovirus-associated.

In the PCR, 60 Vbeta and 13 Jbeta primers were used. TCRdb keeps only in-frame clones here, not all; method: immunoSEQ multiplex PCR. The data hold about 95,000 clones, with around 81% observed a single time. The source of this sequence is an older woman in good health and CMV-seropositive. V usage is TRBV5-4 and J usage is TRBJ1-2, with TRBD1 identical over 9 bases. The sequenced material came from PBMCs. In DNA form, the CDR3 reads TGTGCCAGCAGCTTGGGCTTGGGACAGGGTACTGGCTATGGCTACACCTTC. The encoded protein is CASSLGLGQGTGYGYTF.